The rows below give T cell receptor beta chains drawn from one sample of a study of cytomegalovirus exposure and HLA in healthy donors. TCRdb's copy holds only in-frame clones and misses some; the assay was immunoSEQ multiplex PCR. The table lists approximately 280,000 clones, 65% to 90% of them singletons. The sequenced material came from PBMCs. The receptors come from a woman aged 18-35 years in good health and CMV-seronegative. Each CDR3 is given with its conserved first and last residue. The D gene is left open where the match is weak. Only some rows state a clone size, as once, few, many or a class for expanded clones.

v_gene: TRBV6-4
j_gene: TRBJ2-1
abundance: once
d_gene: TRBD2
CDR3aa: CASSDELAGGNEQFF
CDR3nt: TGTGCCAGCAGTGACGAACTAGCGGGAGGAAATGAGCAGTTCTTC

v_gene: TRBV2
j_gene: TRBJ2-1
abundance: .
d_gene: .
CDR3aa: CASSEEVVQEQFF
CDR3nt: TGTGCCAGCAGTGAAGAAGTGGTACAGGAGCAGTTCTTC

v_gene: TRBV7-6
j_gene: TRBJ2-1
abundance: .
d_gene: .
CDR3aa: CASSYGERSEQFF
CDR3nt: TGTGCCAGCAGCTACGGGGAGAGGAGTGAGCAGTTCTTC

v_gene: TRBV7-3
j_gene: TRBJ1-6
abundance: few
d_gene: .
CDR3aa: CASSSHTNSPLHF
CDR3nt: TGTGCCAGCAGCTCCCACACGAATTCACCCCTCCACTTT

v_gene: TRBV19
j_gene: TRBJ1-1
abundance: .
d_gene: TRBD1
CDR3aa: CASNPQGTHEAFF
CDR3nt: TGTGCCAGTAATCCACAGGGGACCCATGAAGCTTTCTTT

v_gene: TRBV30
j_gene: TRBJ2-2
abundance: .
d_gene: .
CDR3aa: CAWSTQYISGGAAGELFF
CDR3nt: TGTGCCTGGAGTACCCAGTACATATCGGGGGGCGCAGCCGGGGAGCTGTTTTTT

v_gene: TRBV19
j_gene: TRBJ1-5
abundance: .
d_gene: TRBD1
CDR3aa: CAAQDRGFYSNQPQHF
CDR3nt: TGTGCCGCCCAGGACAGGGGCTTCTATAGCAATCAGCCCCAGCATTTT

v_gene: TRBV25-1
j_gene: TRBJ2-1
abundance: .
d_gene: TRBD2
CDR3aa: CASSEYLIAGVEDEQFF
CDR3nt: TGTGCCAGCAGTGAATACCTGATAGCGGGAGTGGAGGATGAGCAGTTCTTC

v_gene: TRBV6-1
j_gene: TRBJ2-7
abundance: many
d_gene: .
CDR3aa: CASSEIRERSEQYF
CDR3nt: TGTGCCAGCAGTGAAATCCGGGAGCGGAGCGAGCAGTACTTC

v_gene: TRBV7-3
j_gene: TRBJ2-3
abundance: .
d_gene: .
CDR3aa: CASSRDADTQYF
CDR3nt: TGTGCCAGCAGCCGAGATGCAGATACGCAGTATTTT

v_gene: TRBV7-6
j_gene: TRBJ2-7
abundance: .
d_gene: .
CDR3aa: CASSIQGDNLGEQYF
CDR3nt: TGTGCCAGCAGCATACAGGGAGACAACTTAGGCGAGCAGTACTTC

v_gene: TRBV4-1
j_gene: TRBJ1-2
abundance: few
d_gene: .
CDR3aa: CASSKQVLRASNYGYTF
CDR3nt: TGCGCCAGCAGCAAACAGGTTCTCCGAGCCTCTAACTATGGCTACACCTTC

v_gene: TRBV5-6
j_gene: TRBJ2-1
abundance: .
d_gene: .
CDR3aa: CASSLTLVGQFF
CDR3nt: TGTGCCAGCAGCCTCACACTAGTGGGGCAGTTCTTC

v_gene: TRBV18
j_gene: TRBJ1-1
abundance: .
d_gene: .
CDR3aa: CASSRTAGMNTEAFF
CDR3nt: TGTGCCAGCTCTCGAACCGCGGGAATGAACACTGAAGCTTTCTTT

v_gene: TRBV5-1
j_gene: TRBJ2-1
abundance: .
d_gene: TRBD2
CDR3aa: CASSLGLAGDFNEQFF
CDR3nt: TGCGCCAGCAGCTTGGGATTAGCGGGTGATTTCAATGAGCAGTTCTTC

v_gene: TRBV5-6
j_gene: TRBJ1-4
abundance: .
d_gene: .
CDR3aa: CASSSRGKDEKLFF
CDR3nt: TGTGCCAGCAGCTCCAGGGGAAAGGATGAAAAACTGTTTTTT

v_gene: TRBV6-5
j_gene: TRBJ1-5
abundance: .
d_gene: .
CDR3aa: CASKRGSGNQPQHF
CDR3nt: TGTGCCAGCAAGCGGGGGTCGGGCAATCAGCCCCAGCATTTT

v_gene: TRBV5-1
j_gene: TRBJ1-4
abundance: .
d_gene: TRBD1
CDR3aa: CASSRGQGGEKLFF
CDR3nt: TGCGCCAGCAGCCGCGGACAGGGCGGTGAAAAACTGTTTTTT

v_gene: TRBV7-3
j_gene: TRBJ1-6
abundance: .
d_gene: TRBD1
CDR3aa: CASSLWTGPYNSPLHF
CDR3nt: TGTGCCAGCAGCCTATGGACAGGACCTTATAATTCACCCCTCCACTTT

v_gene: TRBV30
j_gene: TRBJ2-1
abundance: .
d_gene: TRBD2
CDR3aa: CAWSTSDRQQFF
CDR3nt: TGTGCCTGGAGTACTAGCGATAGGCAGCAGTTCTTC

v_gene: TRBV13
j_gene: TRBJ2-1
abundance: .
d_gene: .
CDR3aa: CASSASQGLGLYNEQFF
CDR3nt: TGTGCCAGCAGCGCTAGCCAGGGGTTGGGCCTCTACAATGAGCAGTTCTTC

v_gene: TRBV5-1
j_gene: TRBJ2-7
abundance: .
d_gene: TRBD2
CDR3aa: CASSLQAGGYEQYF
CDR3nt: TGCGCCAGCAGCTTGCAAGCGGGGGGCTACGAGCAGTACTTC

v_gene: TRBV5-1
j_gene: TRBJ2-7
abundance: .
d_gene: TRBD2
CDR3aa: CASSLEVAGVDEQYF
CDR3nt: TGCGCCAGCAGCTTGGAAGTAGCGGGAGTTGACGAGCAGTACTTC

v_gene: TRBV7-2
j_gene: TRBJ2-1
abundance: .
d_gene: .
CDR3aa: CASSITIGDEQFF
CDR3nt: TGTGCCAGCAGCATCACGATCGGGGATGAGCAGTTCTTC

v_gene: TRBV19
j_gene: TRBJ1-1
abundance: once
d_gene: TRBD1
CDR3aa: CASSTSGTEGTEAFF
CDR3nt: TGTGCCAGTAGTACGTCCGGGACAGAGGGGACTGAAGCTTTCTTT

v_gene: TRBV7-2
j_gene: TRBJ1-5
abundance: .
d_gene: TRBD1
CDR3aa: CASSPTPGQNQPQHF
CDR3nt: TGTGCCAGCAGCCCGACACCGGGACAGAATCAGCCCCAGCATTTT

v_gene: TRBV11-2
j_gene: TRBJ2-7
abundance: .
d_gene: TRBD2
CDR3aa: CASSPRLAEFYEQYF
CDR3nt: TGTGCCAGCAGCCCCAGACTAGCGGAATTCTACGAGCAGTACTTC

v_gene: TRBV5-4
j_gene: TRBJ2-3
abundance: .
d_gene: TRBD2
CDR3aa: CASSPRLAGTDTQYF
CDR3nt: TGTGCCAGCAGCCCTCGGTTAGCGGGTACAGATACGCAGTATTTT

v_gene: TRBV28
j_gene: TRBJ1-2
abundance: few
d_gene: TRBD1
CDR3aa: CASSLGQANYGYTF
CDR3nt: TGTGCCAGCAGTTTGGGACAGGCGAACTATGGCTACACCTTC

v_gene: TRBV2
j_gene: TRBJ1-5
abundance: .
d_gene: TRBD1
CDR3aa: CASSWDRGMLGSNQPQHF
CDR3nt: TGTGCCAGCAGCTGGGACAGGGGAATGTTGGGGAGCAATCAGCCCCAGCATTTT

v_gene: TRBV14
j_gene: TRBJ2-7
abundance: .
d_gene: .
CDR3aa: CASSLLSEQYF
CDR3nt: TGTGCCAGCAGCCTACTAAGCGAGCAGTACTTC

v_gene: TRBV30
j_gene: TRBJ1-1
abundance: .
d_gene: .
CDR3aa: CAWSWLNTEAFF
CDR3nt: TGTGCCTGGAGTTGGCTGAACACTGAAGCTTTCTTT

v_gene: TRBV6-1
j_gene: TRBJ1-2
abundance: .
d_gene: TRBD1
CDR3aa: CASRQGAYGYTF
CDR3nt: TGTGCCAGCCGACAGGGGGCCTATGGCTACACCTTC

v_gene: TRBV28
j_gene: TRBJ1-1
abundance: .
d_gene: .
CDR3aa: CASSLSQTEAFF
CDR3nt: TGTGCCAGCAGTTTATCGCAGACTGAAGCTTTCTTT

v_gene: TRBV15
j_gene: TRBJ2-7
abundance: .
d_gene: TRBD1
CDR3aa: CATSRVEQGNEQYF
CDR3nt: TGTGCCACCAGCAGAGTGGAACAGGGGAACGAGCAGTACTTC

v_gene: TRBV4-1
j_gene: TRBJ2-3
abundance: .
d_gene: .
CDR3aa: CASSQGGLDTQYF
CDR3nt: TGCGCCAGCAGCCAAGGGGGACTGGATACGCAGTATTTT

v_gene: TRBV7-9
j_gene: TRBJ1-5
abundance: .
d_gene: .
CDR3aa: CASSLFGGGSNQPQHF
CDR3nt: TGTGCCAGCAGCTTATTTGGAGGAGGAAGCAATCAGCCCCAGCATTTT

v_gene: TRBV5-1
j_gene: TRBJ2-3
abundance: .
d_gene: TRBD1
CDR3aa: CASSQDRGGRPDTQYF
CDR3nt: TGCGCCAGCAGCCAGGACAGGGGGGGAAGGCCAGATACGCAGTATTTT

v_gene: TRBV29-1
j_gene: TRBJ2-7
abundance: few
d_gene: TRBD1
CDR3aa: CSGRGDRDDIPYEQYF
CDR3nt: TGCAGCGGCCGGGGCGACAGGGACGATATCCCCTACGAGCAGTACTTC

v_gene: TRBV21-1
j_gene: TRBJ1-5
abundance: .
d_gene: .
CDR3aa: CASSKAGGESNQPQHF
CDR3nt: TGTGCCAGCAGCAAAGCCGGCGGAGAGAGCAATCAGCCCCAGCATTTT